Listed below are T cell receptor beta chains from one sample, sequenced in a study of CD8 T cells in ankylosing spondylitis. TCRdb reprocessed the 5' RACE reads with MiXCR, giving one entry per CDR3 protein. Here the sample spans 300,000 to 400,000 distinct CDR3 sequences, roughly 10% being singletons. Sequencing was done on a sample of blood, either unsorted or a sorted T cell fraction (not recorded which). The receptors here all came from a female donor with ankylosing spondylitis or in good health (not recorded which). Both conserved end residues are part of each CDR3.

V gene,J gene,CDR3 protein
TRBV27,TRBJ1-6,CASSFSSVGSLHF
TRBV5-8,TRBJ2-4,CASSSDRAVQYF
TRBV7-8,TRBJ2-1,CASSLGRGLYEQFF
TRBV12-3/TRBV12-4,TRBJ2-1,CASSTETRRNEQFF
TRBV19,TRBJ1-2,CASSSTRYGYTF
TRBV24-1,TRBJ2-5,CATSDRQGFRETQYF
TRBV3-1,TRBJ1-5,CASSQVSGGNQPQHF
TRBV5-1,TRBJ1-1,CASSLLPGAQNTEAFF
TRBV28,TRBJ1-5,CASSLSFGANQPQHF
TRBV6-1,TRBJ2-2,CASRGGSFTGELFF
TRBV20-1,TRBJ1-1,CSAREASTEAFF